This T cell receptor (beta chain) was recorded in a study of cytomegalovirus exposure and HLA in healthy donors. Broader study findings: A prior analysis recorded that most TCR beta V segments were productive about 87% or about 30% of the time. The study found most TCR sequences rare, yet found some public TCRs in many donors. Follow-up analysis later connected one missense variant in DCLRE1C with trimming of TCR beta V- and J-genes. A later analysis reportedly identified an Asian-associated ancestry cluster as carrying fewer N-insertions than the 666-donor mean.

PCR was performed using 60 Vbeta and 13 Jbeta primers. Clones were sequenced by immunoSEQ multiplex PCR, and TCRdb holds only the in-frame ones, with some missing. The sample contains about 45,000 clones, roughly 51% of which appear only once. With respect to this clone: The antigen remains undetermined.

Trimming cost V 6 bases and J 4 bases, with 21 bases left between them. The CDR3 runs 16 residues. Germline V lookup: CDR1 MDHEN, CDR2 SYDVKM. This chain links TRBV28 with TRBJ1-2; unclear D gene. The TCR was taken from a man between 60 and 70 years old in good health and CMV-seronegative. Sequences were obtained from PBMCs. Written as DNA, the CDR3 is TGTGCCAGCAGACCCACACCTTCACAGATCTTCTATGGCTACACCTTC. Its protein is CASRPTPSQIFYGYTF.